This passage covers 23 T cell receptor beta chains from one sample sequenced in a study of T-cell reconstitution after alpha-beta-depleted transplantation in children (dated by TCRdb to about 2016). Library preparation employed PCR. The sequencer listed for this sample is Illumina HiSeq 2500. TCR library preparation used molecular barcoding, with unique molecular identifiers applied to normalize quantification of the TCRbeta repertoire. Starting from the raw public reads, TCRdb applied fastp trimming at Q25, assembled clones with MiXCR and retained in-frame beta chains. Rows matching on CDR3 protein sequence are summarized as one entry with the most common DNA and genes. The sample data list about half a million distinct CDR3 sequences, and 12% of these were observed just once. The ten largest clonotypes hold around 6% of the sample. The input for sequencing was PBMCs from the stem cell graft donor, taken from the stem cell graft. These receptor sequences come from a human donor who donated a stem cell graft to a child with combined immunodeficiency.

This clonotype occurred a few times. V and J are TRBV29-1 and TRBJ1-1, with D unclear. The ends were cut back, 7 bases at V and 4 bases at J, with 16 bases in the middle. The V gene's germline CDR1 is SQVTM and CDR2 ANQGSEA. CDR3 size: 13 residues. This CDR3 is CSAAVAIGTEAFF. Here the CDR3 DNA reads TGCAGCGCCGCGGTTGCTATAGGCACTGAAGCTTTCTTT.

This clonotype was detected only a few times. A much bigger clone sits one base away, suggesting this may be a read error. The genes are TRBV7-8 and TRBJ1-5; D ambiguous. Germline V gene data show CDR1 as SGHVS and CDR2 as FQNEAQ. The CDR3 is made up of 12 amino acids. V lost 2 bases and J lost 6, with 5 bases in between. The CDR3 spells CASSLWGQPQHF. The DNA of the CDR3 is TGTGCCAGCAGCTTATGGGGTCAGCCCCAGCATTTT.

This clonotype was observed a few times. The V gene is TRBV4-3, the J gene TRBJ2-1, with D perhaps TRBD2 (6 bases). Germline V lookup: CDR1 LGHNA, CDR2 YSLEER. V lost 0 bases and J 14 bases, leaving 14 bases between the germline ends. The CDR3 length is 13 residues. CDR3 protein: CASSQERGAVKFF. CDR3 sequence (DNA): TGCGCCAGCAGCCAAGAGCGGGGTGCTGTGAAGTTCTTC.

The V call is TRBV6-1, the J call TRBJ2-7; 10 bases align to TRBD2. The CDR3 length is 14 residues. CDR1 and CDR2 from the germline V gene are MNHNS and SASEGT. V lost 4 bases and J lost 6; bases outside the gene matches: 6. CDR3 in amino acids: CASSGAGGPGEQYF. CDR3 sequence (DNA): TGTGCCAGCAGTGGAGCGGGAGGGCCAGGCGAGCAGTACTTC.

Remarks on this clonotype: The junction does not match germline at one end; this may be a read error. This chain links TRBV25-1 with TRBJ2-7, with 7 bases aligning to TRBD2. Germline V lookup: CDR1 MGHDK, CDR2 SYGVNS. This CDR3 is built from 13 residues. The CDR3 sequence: CTSRPAGPYEQYF. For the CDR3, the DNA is TGTACCAGCAGACCAGCGGGGCCCTACGAGCAGTACTTC.

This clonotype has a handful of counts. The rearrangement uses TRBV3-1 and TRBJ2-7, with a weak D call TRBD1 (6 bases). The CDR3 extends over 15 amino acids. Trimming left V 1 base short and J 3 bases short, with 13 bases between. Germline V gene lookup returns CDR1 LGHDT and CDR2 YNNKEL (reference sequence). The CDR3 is CASSQATGINYEQYF. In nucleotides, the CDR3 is TGTGCCAGCAGCCAAGCAACAGGGATTAACTACGAGCAGTACTTC.

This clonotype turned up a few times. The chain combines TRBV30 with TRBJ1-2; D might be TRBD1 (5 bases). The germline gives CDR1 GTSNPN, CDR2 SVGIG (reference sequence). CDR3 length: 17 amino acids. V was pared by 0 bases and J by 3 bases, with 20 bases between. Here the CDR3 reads CAWSVLLWDGYYYGYTF. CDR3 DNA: TGTGCCTGGAGTGTACTTTTGTGGGACGGATACTACTATGGCTACACCTTC.

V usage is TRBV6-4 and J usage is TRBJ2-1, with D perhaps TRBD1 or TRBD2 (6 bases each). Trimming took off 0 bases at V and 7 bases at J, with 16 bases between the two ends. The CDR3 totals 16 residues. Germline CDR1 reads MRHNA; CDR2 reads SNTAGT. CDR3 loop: CASSDSGGQPRNEQFF. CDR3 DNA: TGTGCCAGCAGTGACTCGGGAGGACAGCCGAGGAATGAGCAGTTCTTC.

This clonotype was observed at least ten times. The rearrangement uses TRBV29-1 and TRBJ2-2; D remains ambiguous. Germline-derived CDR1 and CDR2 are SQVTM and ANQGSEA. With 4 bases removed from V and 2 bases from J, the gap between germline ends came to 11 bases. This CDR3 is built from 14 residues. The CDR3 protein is CSVAGLTNTGELFF. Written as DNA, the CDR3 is TGCAGCGTTGCCGGGCTGACTAACACCGGGGAGCTGTTTTTT.

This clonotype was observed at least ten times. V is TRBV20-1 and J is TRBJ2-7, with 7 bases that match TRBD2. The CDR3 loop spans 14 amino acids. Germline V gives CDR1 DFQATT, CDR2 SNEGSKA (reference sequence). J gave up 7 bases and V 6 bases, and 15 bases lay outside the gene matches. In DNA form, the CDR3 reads TGCAGTGCCTTTGGGACTAACGACCTAGGGGAGCAGTACTTC. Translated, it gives CSAFGTNDLGEQYF.

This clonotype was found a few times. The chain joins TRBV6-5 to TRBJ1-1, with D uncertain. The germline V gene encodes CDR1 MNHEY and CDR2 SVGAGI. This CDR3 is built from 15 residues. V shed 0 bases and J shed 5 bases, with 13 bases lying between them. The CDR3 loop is CASSYSAGFGTEAFF. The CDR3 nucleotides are TGTGCCAGCAGTTACTCGGCAGGCTTTGGGACTGAAGCTTTCTTT.

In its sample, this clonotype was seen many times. CDR3 nucleotides: TGTGCCAGCAGCTCGCCGGGACGGACTTCCTACGAGCAGTACTTC. This encodes CASSSPGRTSYEQYF. The chain couples TRBV7-9 to TRBJ2-7; D tentatively reads TRBD1 or TRBD2 (5 bases each). The CDR3 spans 15 residues. Germline V gene lookup returns CDR1 SEHNR and CDR2 FQNEAQ (reference sequence). The germline V and J ends were trimmed by 4 bases and 1 base, with 14 bases remaining between them. Combining the CDR3 with reference TRBV7-9 and TRBJ2-7 gives the whole variable domain DTGVSQNPRHKITKRGQNVTFRCDPISEHNRLYWYRQTLGQGPEFLTYFQNEAQLEKSRLLSDRFSAERPKGSFSTLEIQRTEQGDSAMYLCASSSPGRTSYEQYFGPGTRLTVT.

In DNA, the CDR3 is TGTGCCAGCAGCCACTACTACGAGCAGTACTTC. As protein: CASSHYYEQYF. This rearrangement joins TRBV28 to TRBJ2-7; D not certain. V lost 6 bases and J 3 bases, leaving 6 bases between the germline ends. This CDR3 region has 11 residues. CDR1 is MDHEN, CDR2 SYDVKM, per germline.

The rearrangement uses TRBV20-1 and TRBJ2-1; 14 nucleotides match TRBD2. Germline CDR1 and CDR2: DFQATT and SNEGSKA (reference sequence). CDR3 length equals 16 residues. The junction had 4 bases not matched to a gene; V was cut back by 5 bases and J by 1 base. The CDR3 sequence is CSAWTSGGTSYNEQFF. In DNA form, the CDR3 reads TGCAGTGCTTGGACTAGCGGGGGGACTTCCTACAATGAGCAGTTCTTC.

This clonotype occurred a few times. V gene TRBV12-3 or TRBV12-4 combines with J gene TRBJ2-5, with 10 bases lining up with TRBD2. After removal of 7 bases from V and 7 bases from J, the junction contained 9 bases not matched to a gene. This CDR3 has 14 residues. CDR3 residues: CASTNSGGGATQYF. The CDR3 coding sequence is TGTGCCAGCACTAACAGCGGGGGGGGCGCGACCCAGTACTTC.

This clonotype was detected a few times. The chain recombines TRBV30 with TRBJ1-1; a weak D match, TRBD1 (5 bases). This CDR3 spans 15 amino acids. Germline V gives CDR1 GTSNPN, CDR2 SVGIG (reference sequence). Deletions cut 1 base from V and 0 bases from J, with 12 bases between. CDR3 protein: CAWSAGQWMNTEAFF. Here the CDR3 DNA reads TGTGCCTGGAGTGCAGGACAATGGATGAACACTGAAGCTTTCTTT.

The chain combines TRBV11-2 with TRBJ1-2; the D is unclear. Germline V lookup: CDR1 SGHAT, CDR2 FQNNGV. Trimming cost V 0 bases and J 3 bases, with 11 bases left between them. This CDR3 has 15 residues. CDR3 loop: CASSLDLTDYYGYTF. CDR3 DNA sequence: TGTGCCAGCAGCTTAGATCTAACGGACTACTATGGCTACACCTTC.

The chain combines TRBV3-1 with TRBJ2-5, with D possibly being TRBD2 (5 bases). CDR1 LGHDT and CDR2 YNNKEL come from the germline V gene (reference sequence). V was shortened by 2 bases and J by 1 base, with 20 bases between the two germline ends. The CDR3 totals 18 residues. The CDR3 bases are TGTGCCAGCAGCCAACCTCCGGAGCGAGCGGAGAGCCAAGAGACCCAGTACTTC. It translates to CASSQPPERAESQETQYF.

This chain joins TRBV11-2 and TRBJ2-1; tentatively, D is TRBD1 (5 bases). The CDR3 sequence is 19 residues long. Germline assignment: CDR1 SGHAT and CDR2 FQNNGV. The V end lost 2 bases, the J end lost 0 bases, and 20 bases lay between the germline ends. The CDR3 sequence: CASSLRSVGHFSSYNEQFF. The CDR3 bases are TGTGCCAGCAGCTTAAGGAGTGTCGGACACTTTAGCTCCTACAATGAGCAGTTCTTC.

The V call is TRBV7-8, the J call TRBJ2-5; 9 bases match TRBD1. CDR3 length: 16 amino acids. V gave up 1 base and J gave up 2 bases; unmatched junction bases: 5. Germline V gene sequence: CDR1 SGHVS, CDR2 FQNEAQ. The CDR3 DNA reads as TGTGCCAGCAGCTTAGGGGGACAGGGCGTTCAAGAGACCCAGTACTTC. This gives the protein CASSLGGQGVQETQYF.

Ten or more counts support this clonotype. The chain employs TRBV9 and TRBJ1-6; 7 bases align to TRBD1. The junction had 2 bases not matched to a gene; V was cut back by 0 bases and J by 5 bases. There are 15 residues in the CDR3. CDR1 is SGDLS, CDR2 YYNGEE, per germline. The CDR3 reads CASSVEGQNNSPLHF. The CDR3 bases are TGTGCCAGCAGCGTAGAGGGACAGAATAATTCACCCCTCCACTTT.

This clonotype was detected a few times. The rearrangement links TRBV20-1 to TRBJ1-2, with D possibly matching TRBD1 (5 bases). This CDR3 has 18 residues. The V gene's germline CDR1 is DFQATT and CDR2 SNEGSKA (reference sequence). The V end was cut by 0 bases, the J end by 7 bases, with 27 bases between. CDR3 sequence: CSARDPGRASGAPIGYTF. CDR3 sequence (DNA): TGCAGTGCTAGAGATCCCGGGAGAGCATCCGGGGCTCCTATTGGCTACACCTTC.

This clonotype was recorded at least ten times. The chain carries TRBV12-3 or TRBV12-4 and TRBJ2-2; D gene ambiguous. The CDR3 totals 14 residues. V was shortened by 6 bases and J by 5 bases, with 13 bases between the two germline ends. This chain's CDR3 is CASSRPRLTGELFF. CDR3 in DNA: TGTGCCAGCAGCCGACCGCGACTTACCGGGGAGCTGTTTTTT.